This is a list of T cell receptor beta chains from one sample in a study of blood T cell repertoires in COVID-19. Sequenced by immunoSEQ multiplex PCR; TCRdb stores in-frame clones only, minus some. The sample consists of around 300,000 clones, roughly 91% of them appearing once. Specimen: PBMCs or T cells enriched from blood (not recorded which). The receptors shown here come from a young woman who had recovered from COVID-19. Each CDR3 is given with its conserved first and last residue. A D gene is named only where the DNA matches it firmly. Size tells how often a clone was seen (once, few, many) or the class of an expanded clone, and some rows leave it out.

d_call clone_size j_call v_call cdr3_nt cdr3_aa
NA NA TRBJ2-3 TRBV9 TGTGCCAGCAGCGTGGGGGGAACAGATACGCAGTATTTT CASSVGGTDTQYF
TRBD1 NA TRBJ1-1 TRBV5-1 TGCGCCAGCAGCTTGCCAGGGGGGACCAACACTGAAGCTTTCTTT CASSLPGGTNTEAFF
NA NA TRBJ1-2 TRBV28 TGTGCCAGCAGTTTAATGATCTACGAATCATATGGCTACACCTTC CASSLMIYESYGYTF
TRBD2 NA TRBJ2-1 TRBV5-1 TGCGCCAGCAGCTTGGTGCGGGAGGGTATCAATGAGCAGTTCTTC CASSLVREGINEQFF
TRBD2 NA TRBJ2-2 TRBV30 TGTGCCTGGAGTCACCTAGCGGGAGGGCCCGGCGGGGAGCTGTTTTTT CAWSHLAGGPGGELFF
TRBD2 NA TRBJ2-5 TRBV18 TGTGCCAGCTCACCAATGGGGCTAGCGGGGATCCAAGAGACCCAGTACTTC CASSPMGLAGIQETQYF
NA NA TRBJ1-1 TRBV6-5 TGTGCCAGCAGTTATTTTAAGCCGGGGGACACTGAAGCTTTCTTT CASSYFKPGDTEAFF
NA few TRBJ2-7 TRBV7-6 TGTGCCAGCAGCTTATTGATCGGCCCAAGGGAGGAGCAGTACTTC CASSLLIGPREEQYF
NA NA TRBJ2-7 TRBV5-1 TGCGCCAGCAGCTTGCTAGTTGATTTCTCGTACGAGCAGTACTTC CASSLLVDFSYEQYF
NA NA TRBJ1-2 TRBV14 TGTGCCAGCAGCCGGTGGGGGACACCCTATGGCTACACCTTC CASSRWGTPYGYTF
NA NA TRBJ1-6 TRBV6-4 TGTGCCAGCAGTGACCGGCAGGGTTATTCACCCCTCCACTTT CASSDRQGYSPLHF
NA NA TRBJ2-1 TRBV30 TGTGCCTGCTCACGGTTGCCAAGCTCCTACAATGAGCAGTTCTTC CACSRLPSSYNEQFF
NA NA TRBJ2-5 TRBV11-2 TGTGCCAGCAGCCTGGGGGGGGCCGGAGAGACCCAGTACTTC CASSLGGAGETQYF
NA NA TRBJ2-2 TRBV12-5 TGTGCTAGTGGTTTGGCGGGAGTATACACCGGGGAGCTGTTTTTT CASGLAGVYTGELFF
NA NA TRBJ1-5 TRBV30 TGTGCCTGGAGTGTCGGGGGGATCGACAATCAGCCCCAGCATTTT CAWSVGGIDNQPQHF
NA once TRBJ1-1 TRBV9 TGTGCCAGCAGCGTGTGGGACACTAGTGACACTGAAGCTTTCTTT CASSVWDTSDTEAFF
TRBD2 NA TRBJ2-1 TRBV11-2 TGTGCCAGCAGCTTAGGTCCGACTAGCTCTTCGGAGCAGTTCTTC CASSLGPTSSSEQFF
TRBD1 NA TRBJ2-7 TRBV27 TGTGCCAGCAGTTTTGCAGGGGGCAACTACGAGCAGTACTTC CASSFAGGNYEQYF
TRBD2 NA TRBJ2-7 TRBV11-3 TGTGCCAGCAGCCCGAAGCGGGAGCTATCCTACGAGCAGTACTTC CASSPKRELSYEQYF
TRBD1 NA TRBJ1-3 TRBV6-5 TGTGCCAGCGGTAACAGGGGGCCCTCTGGAAACACCATATATTTT CASGNRGPSGNTIYF
NA NA TRBJ1-6 TRBV7-2 TGTGCCAGCGGCGGGGCGGCCCCCTATAATTCACCCCTCCACTTT CASGGAAPYNSPLHF
NA NA TRBJ2-3 TRBV5-4 TGTGCCAGCAGCTTGAGGCGGAGCACAGATACGCAGTATTTT CASSLRRSTDTQYF
NA NA TRBJ2-5 TRBV18 TGTGCCAGCTCCGGGGGAGGATGGGAGACCCAGTACTTC CASSGGGWETQYF
NA NA TRBJ1-5 TRBV28 TGTGCCAGCAGTTTTAGCGGTTCGAAAGGCAATCAGCCCCAGCATTTT CASSFSGSKGNQPQHF
TRBD1 NA TRBJ2-1 TRBV11-2 TGTGCCAGCAGCTTAGAAGGTGGACAGGGGTATACAGGTGAGCAGTTCTTC CASSLEGGQGYTGEQFF
NA NA TRBJ2-3 TRBV30 TGTGCCTGGAGCTTGTACCCACAGACCACAGATACGCAGTATTTT CAWSLYPQTTDTQYF
TRBD1 NA TRBJ1-6 TRBV6-5 TGTGCCAGTTCTCGACAGGGGGCATATTCACCCCTCCACTTT CASSRQGAYSPLHF
NA many TRBJ1-2 TRBV19 TGTGCCAGTAAGCCTGAGGGAGGAGGCTACACCTTC CASKPEGGGYTF
TRBD1 NA TRBJ1-5 TRBV5-1 TGCGCCAGCAGCCCGGGGACAGGGAATCAGCCCCAGCATTTT CASSPGTGNQPQHF
TRBD2 NA TRBJ2-1 TRBV4-3 TGCGCCAGCAGCCAAGCGGGAGGGCCGCATCGGAATGAGCAGTTCTTC CASSQAGGPHRNEQFF
TRBD2 NA TRBJ2-1 TRBV14 TGTGCCAGCAGCGATTGGACTAGCGGGAGGAATGAGCAGTTCTTC CASSDWTSGRNEQFF
TRBD2 few TRBJ2-1 TRBV7-2 TGTGCCAGCAGCAACCGCGGGGGAAACTACAATGAGCAGTTCTTC CASSNRGGNYNEQFF
NA NA TRBJ1-2 TRBV5-4 TGTGCCAGCAGCTCGCCCATGGCAATTTATGGCTACACCTTC CASSSPMAIYGYTF
TRBD2 NA TRBJ2-7 TRBV5-1 TGCGCCAGCAGCTCTAGCGGGTACTCCTACGAGCAGTACTTC CASSSSGYSYEQYF
NA NA TRBJ1-1 TRBV24-1 TGTGCCACCAGTGAACCGGGACACACGAACACTGAAGCTTTCTTT CATSEPGHTNTEAFF
TRBD2 NA TRBJ2-7 TRBV10-2 TGCGCCAGCAGTGTCACAGACCGGGGAGGGGAATACGAGCAGTACTTC CASSVTDRGGEYEQYF
NA NA TRBJ2-1 TRBV24-1 TGTGCCACCAGTGATCAGGGCCCCAATGAGCAGTTCTTC CATSDQGPNEQFF
NA NA TRBJ1-2 TRBV19 TGTGCCAGTAGTACCAAGACAAATGGCTACACCTTC CASSTKTNGYTF
TRBD1 NA TRBJ1-4 TRBV7-2 TGTGCCAGCAGCCCCAGGACAGGGAACGAAAAACTGTTTTTT CASSPRTGNEKLFF
NA once TRBJ2-4 TRBV21-1 TGTGCCAGCAGCAAGGTCCGACTCCTTCAGCTAGCCAAAAACATTCAGTACTTC CASSKVRLLQLAKNIQYF
TRBD1 NA TRBJ1-5 TRBV5-4 TGTGCCAGCAGCTCAATCTCAGGACAGGGGAAGGTGGGGCCCCAGCATTTT CASSSISGQGKVGPQHF
TRBD1 few TRBJ2-7 TRBV6-1 TGTGCCAGCAGTGGCCGAAGACAGGGAGTCTCCTACGAGCAGTACTTC CASSGRRQGVSYEQYF
TRBD1 few TRBJ1-2 TRBV28 TGTGCCAGCTGGACAGGGGACTATGGCTACACCTTC CASWTGDYGYTF
NA NA TRBJ1-1 TRBV27 TGTGCCAGCAGTCCAGGGTTGAACACTGAAGCTTTCTTT CASSPGLNTEAFF
TRBD1 once TRBJ1-2 TRBV7-9 TGTGCCAGCAGCTTGGGACAGGGGGCCCTTGGTCTCTATGGCTACACCTTC CASSLGQGALGLYGYTF
NA NA TRBJ1-6 TRBV5-4 TGTGCCAGCAGCTCCGCGCGGGGGGAAAATTCACCCCTCCACTTT CASSSARGENSPLHF
NA NA TRBJ1-5 TRBV7-2 TGTGCCAGCAGTCAGTCCCTGCCAGGCCCCAATCAGCCCCAGCATTTT CASSQSLPGPNQPQHF
TRBD2 NA TRBJ2-7 TRBV11-2 TGTGCCAGCAGCTTAGTAGGAAGCGGGAGTGGCGAGCAGTACTTC CASSLVGSGSGEQYF
NA NA TRBJ2-1 TRBV11-2 TGTGCCAGCAGCTCGGGACTCCTTGGGAATGAGCAGTTCTTC CASSSGLLGNEQFF
TRBD2 NA TRBJ2-7 TRBV6-8 TGTGCCAGCAGAAGACCAAGCGGGAGGCCCATTAAATTAACCTACGAGCAGTACTTC CASRRPSGRPIKLTYEQYF
NA NA TRBJ1-2 TRBV6-4 TGTGCCAGCAGTGACTCGAGTGGTGTGGGCTACACCTTC CASSDSSGVGYTF
TRBD2 NA TRBJ2-3 TRBV25-1 TGTGCCAGCAGTATACCGGGGGGTAATACGCAGTATTTT CASSIPGGNTQYF
NA NA TRBJ2-5 TRBV28 TGTGCCAGCAGGTTTTCGGGAGTGGAGACCCAGTACTTC CASRFSGVETQYF
TRBD2 once TRBJ2-3 TRBV4-1 TGCGCCAGCAGCCCCCGGCTAGCGGGGGGCCGAGATACGCAGTATTTT CASSPRLAGGRDTQYF
NA NA TRBJ2-7 TRBV7-9 TGTGCCAGCAGCTCACTGACGGGACTCTACTCCTACGAGCAGTACTTC CASSSLTGLYSYEQYF
NA few TRBJ2-1 TRBV5-1 TGCGCCAGCAGCGACCCAGGGTCCCTGTTCTACAATGAGCAGTTCTTC CASSDPGSLFYNEQFF
TRBD1 NA TRBJ2-7 TRBV5-1 TGCGCCAGCAGCTTCCGTACGGGACAGGGTTCCTACGAGCAGTACTTC CASSFRTGQGSYEQYF
NA NA TRBJ2-1 TRBV6-1 TGTGCCAGCAGTGAAGCGCGGAGATATCCCTACAATGAGCAGTTCTTC CASSEARRYPYNEQFF
NA NA TRBJ1-2 TRBV18 TGTGCCAGCTCACCCGACAGTAGATTTAACTATGGCTACACCTTC CASSPDSRFNYGYTF
NA NA TRBJ1-5 TRBV2 TGTGCCAGCAGTGGTCAGGCTCAGCCCCAGCATTTT CASSGQAQPQHF